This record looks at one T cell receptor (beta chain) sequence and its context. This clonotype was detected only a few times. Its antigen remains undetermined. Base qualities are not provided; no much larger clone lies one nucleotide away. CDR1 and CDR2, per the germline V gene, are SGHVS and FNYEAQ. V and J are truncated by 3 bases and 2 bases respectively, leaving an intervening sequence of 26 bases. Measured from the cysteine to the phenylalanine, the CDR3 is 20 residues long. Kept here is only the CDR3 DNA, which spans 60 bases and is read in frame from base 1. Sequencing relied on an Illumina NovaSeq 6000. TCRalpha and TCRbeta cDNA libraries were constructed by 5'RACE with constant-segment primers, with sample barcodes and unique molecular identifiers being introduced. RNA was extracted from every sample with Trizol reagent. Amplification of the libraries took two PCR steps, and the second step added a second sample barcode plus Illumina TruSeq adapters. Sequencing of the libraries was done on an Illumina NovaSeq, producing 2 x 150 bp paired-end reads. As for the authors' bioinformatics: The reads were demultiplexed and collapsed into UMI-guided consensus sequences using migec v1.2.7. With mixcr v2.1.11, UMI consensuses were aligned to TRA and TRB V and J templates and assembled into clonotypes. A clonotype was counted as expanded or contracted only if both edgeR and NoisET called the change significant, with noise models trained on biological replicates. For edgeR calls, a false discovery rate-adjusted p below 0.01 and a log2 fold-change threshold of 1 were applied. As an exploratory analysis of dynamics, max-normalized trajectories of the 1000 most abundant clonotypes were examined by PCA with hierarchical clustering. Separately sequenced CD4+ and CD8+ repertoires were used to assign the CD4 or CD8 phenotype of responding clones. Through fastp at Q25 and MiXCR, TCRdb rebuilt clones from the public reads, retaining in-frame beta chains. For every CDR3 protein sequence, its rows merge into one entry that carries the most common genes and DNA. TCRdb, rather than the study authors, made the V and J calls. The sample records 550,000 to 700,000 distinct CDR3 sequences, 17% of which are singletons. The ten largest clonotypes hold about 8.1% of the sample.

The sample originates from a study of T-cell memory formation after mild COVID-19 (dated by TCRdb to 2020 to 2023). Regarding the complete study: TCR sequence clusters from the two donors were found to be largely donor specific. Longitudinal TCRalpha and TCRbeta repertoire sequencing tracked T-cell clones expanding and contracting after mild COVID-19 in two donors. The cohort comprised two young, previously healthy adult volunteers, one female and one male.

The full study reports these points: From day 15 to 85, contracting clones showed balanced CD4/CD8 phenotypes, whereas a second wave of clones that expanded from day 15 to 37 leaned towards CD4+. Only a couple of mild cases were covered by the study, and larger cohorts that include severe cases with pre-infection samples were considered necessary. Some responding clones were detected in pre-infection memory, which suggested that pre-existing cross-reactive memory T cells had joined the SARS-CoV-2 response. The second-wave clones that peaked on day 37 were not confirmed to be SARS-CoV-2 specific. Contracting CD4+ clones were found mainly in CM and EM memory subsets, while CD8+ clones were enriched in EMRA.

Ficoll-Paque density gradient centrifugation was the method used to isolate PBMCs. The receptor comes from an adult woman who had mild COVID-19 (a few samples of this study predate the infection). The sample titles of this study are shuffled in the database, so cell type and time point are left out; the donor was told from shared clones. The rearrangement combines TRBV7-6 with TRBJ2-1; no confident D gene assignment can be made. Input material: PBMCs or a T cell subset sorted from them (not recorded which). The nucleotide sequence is TGTGCCAGCAGCTTTCCCCTGGAGATAGATTCGGCTAGGACCTACAATGAGCAGTTCTTC. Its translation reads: CASSFPLEIDSARTYNEQFF.